This T cell receptor (beta chain) came from a study of B cell selection in AIRE deficiency. The assay was immunoSEQ multiplex PCR, and TCRdb's table has in-frame clones only and misses some. The sample yields about 1,500 clones, around 86% seen once. With respect to this clone: Antigen unknown.

Sorting defined conventional CD4 T cells as CD4+CD127+. Whole-study results and caveats: About 30.6% of healthy-shared Treg TCRbeta sequences appeared in patient Tconv cells. CDR3s were shorter in shared Treg sequences, reflecting few non-templated nucleotide insertions.

The CDR3 contains 14 residues. Trimming cost V 3 bases and J 11 bases; bases outside gene matches: 13. CDR1 is SGHTS and CDR2 is YDEGEE in the germline V gene. This clonotype was obtained from a human donor in good health. Sequencing was carried out using CD4+CD127+ conventional T cells sorted from PBMCs. V and J are TRBV5-8 and TRBJ1-1, with 7 bases lining up with TRBD1. The CDR3 reads CASSSLQGWGSAFF. The DNA for the CDR3 is TGTGCCAGCAGCTCATTACAGGGGTGGGGGTCGGCTTTCTTT.